This T cell receptor (beta chain) was retrieved from a study of regulatory T cells in long-lasting Graves disease. The time point is: newly diagnosed GD, antithyroid drugs for less than 3 months. RNA isolated from PBMCs was used to make the TCR library. The CDR3 has 15 amino acids. CDR1 SGDLS and CDR2 YYNGEE come from the germline V gene. V was shortened by 5 bases and J by 4 bases, with 18 bases between the two germline ends. Combining iRepertoire HTBI primers with Arm-PCR of CDR3 regions, the authors built TCR beta libraries. Via MiXCR, TCRdb re-called the multiplex PCR reads, giving one row per CDR3 protein. The sample has 450,000 to 600,000 distinct CDR3 sequences; 15% to 20% are singletons. These data were also filed under a second study, of T cells in Graves' hyperthyroidism and ophthalmopathy.

Source: peripheral blood mononuclear cells (PBMCs), taken at new diagnosis, from a patient treated with antithyroid drugs. The chain combines TRBV9 with TRBJ1-2, with D maybe TRBD1 (6 bases). The receptor comes from a man between 35 and 55 years old with Graves disease. The CDR3, as DNA: TGTGCCAGCAGATCGGAGGGGGGAAGGGGCTATGGCTACACCTTC. Its protein product is CASRSEGGRGYGYTF.